Each of the 12 T cell receptor beta chains below was sequenced from the same sample in a study of T cell responses to AZD1222 COVID-19 vaccine. Profiled with immunoSEQ multiplex PCR; TCRdb holds only in-frame clones, not every one. The data show roughly 110,000 clones, roughly 90% seen once. The sample here was peripheral blood, taken on day 0 of AZD1222 vaccination. The receptors originated from an adult in good health.

V is TRBV9 and J is TRBJ1-4, with TRBD1 as a possible D gene (6 bases). V was trimmed by 6 bases and J by 8 bases, leaving 17 bases between them. Germline lookup yields CDR1 SGDLS and CDR2 YYNGEE. This CDR3 contains 14 residues. The CDR3 region has the DNA TGTGCCAGCAACCCGGGACAACGAGGGGAAAAACTGTTTTTT. It translates to CASNPGQRGEKLFF.

V gene TRBV5-1 combines with J gene TRBJ1-3; TRBD1 aligns across 7 bases. This CDR3 region has 15 residues. V was pared by 5 bases and J by 2 bases, with 7 bases of the junction left unmatched. The germline gives CDR1 SGHRS, CDR2 YFSETQ. The CDR3 DNA is TGCGCCAGCAGGGCTGGGACAGAAACTGGAAACACCATATATTTT. It codes for CASRAGTETGNTIYF.

This chain connects TRBV5-1 to TRBJ2-4, with D tentatively TRBD1 or TRBD2 (6 bases each). Looked up from germline, CDR1 is SGHRS and CDR2 is YFSETQ. V was cut by 5 bases and J by 7 bases, with 16 bases left in between. The CDR3 sequence is 14 residues long. CDR3 nucleotide sequence: TGCGCCAGCAGGGATCCGGGGGCCGGGAACATTCAGTACTTC. Its translation is CASRDPGAGNIQYF.

This clone has a handful of counts. This chain connects TRBV10-2 to TRBJ2-3, with TRBD2 matching over 7 bases. V shed 7 bases, J shed 0 bases, and the junction held 16 bases outside the gene matches. The CDR3 is 18 residues long. CDR1 and CDR2 (germline): WSHSY, SAAADI. The CDR3 loop reads CASTQRRTSATSTDTQYF. DNA of the CDR3: TGCGCCAGCACTCAACGTCGCACTAGCGCAACTAGCACAGATACGCAGTATTTT.

In DNA form, the CDR3 reads TGTGCCAGCAGCGTAGCTCCGTCTAGCGGGTCGATGGGGGAGACCCAGTACTTC. Translated, it gives CASSVAPSSGSMGETQYF. The chain is built from TRBV9 and TRBJ2-5; 8 bases agree with TRBD2. The ends lost 0 bases at V and 5 bases at J; junction bases unmatched: 15. The V gene's germline CDR1 is SGDLS and CDR2 YYNGEE. The CDR3 extends over 18 amino acids.

This clone was picked up one time. The CDR3 here is CASSFNSAGEGETQYF. The CDR3 nucleotides read TGTGCCAGCAGCTTCAACTCAGCGGGAGAGGGAGAGACCCAGTACTTC. The chain employs TRBV11-2 and TRBJ2-5; 8 bases fit TRBD2. J gave up 4 bases and V 3 bases, and 10 bases lay outside the gene matches. CDR1 and CDR2 (germline): SGHAT, FQNNGV. This CDR3 region has 16 residues. Full variable domain (outside the CDR3, taken from reference TRBV11-2 and TRBJ2-5): EAGVAQSPRYKIIEKRQSVAFWCNPISGHATLYWYQQILGQGPKLLIQFQNNGVVDDSQLPKDRFSAERLKGVDSTLKIQPAKLEDSAVYLCASSFNSAGEGETQYFGPGTRLLVL.

The V and J genes are TRBV19 and TRBJ2-1; 12 bases fit TRBD2. This CDR3 spans 15 amino acids. V lost 5 bases and J lost 8; bases outside the gene matches: 7. The germline CDR1 and CDR2 sequences are LNHDA and SQIVND (reference sequence). The CDR3 region has the DNA TGTGCCAGTAGTTGGATGACTAGCGGGAGACATGAGCAGTTCTTC. Protein sequence: CASSWMTSGRHEQFF.

This chain links TRBV29-1 with TRBJ1-2; TRBD1 is a possible D gene (6 bases). Germline CDR1 SQVTM, CDR2 ANQGSEA. Trimming removed 5 bases at V and 7 bases at J, with 17 bases between. The CDR3 consists of 13 residues. The CDR3 loop reads CSVIQQGGGGYTF. The CDR3, as DNA: TGCAGCGTTATACAACAGGGAGGGGGTGGCTACACCTTC.

This clone was detected only once. V gene TRBV3-1 (or the pseudogene TRBV3-2) combines with J gene TRBJ1-2, with unresolved D. This CDR3 is built from 14 residues. Trimming stripped 1 base from V and 4 bases from J, with 10 bases between. Germline V gene data show CDR1 as LGHDT and CDR2 as YNNKEL (reference sequence). DNA for the CDR3: TGTGCCAGCAGCCAAGGGCCAGGATCCTATGGCTACACCTTC. It specifies CASSQGPGSYGYTF.

This chain connects TRBV18 to TRBJ1-1; D gene unclear. The CDR3 is 16 amino acids. The V and J ends lost 2 bases and 1 base respectively, with 14 bases between them. CDR1 is KGHSH, CDR2 LQKENI, per germline. The CDR3 loop reads CASSPKSYISNTEAFF. In DNA, the CDR3 is TGTGCCAGCTCACCAAAATCGTATATATCGAACACTGAAGCTTTCTTT. Supplemented by reference TRBV18 and TRBJ1-1, the full variable domain reads NAGVMQNPRHLVRRRGQEARLRCSPMKGHSHVYWYRQLPEEGLKFMVYLQKENIIDESGMPKERFSAEFPKEGPSILRIQQVVRGDSAAYFCASSPKSYISNTEAFFGQGTRLTVV.

The CDR3 region is CASSPGVGLGGTDTQYF. CDR3 bases: TGTGCCAGCAGCCCTGGCGTGGGACTAGGCGGGACAGATACGCAGTATTTT. The chain recombines TRBV5-8 with TRBJ2-3; TRBD2 agrees at 8 bases. This CDR3 region has 17 residues. Germline V gives CDR1 SGHTS, CDR2 YDEGEE. The J segment lost 3 bases and the V segment lost 4 bases, leaving 13 bases of the junction unmatched.

This CDR3 is CASSRTGVNTEAFF. Written as DNA, the CDR3 is TGTGCCAGCAGTCGGACAGGGGTAAACACTGAAGCTTTCTTT. The V call is TRBV5-6, the J call TRBJ1-1; TRBD1 agrees at 9 bases. After removal of 5 bases from V and 2 bases from J, the junction contained 4 bases not matched to a gene. Germline V gives CDR1 SGHDT, CDR2 YYEEEE. The CDR3 has 14 residues.